The clone carrying this T cell receptor beta chain was recorded only once. In the study's own analysis: Reference gene primer amplification yielded estimated nucleated cell counts. Generated by immunoSEQ multiplex PCR, the TCRdb table keeps only in-frame clones and is missing some. That table gives V, J and clone size, and the DNA gave D and trimming. The sample contains about 260,000 clones, approximately 91% of which appear only once. These data belong to a study of blood T cell repertoires in COVID-19. Study in general: COVID-19 samples from acute and convalescent phases originated in the United States, Italy and Spain. T cells, B-cell-depleted T cells, or PBMCs supplied cDNA or gDNA.

Germline V lookup: CDR1 LNHNV, CDR2 YYDKDF (reference sequence). The CDR3 runs to 15 residues. The ends lost 6 bases at V and 8 bases at J; junction bases unmatched: 14. This chain uses TRBV15 with TRBJ1-1; TRBD1 matches 8 bases. The source of this sequence is a human donor in a cohort sampled during active COVID-19. The sample taken for sequencing was peripheral blood. DNA of the CDR3: TGTGCCACCAGGGACTTGGGCAGGGGGCTGAGGGAAGCTTTCTTT. Translated, it gives CATRDLGRGLREAFF.